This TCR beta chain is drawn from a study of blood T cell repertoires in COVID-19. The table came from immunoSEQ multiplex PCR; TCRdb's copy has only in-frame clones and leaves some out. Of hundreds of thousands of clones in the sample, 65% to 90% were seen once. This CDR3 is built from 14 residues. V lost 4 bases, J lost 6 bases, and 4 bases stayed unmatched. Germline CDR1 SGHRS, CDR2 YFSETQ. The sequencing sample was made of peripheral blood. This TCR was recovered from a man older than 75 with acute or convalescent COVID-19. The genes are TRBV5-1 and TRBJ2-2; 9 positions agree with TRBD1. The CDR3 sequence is CASSRDRESGELFF. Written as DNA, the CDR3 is TGCGCCAGCAGCAGGGACAGGGAATCCGGGGAGCTGTTTTTT.